The TCR beta chain under discussion was sequenced for a study of identical twins. TCRdb itself ran the 5' RACE reads through MiXCR, one entry per CDR3 protein. The sample lists approximately 500,000 distinct CDR3 sequences, less than 25% occurring once. This clonotype came up a few times. The junction had 6 bases not matched to a gene; V was cut back by 0 bases and J by 9 bases. Germline loops: CDR1 SGHTA, CDR2 FQGNSA. The CDR3 covers 16 residues. This sample was also put to use in a study of T cells expressing NK-cell markers. In that study: These clonotypes also led the CD3+CD56-NKG2C+ fraction in a few donors.

The chain employs TRBV7-2 and TRBJ2-1, with 12 bases matching TRBD2. This TCR derives from a young woman in good health. Sequencing input: CD4+ T cells sorted from blood. The CDR3 DNA sequence: TGTGCCAGCAGCTTAGCAGCTAGCGGGGGGGTTGGTGAGCAGTTCTTC. Translated: CASSLAASGGVGEQFF.